Given below is one T cell receptor (beta chain) in context. Combining a sample-barcoded 5' primer with a J-beta primer mix, a second PCR ran for roughly 7 to 12 cycles. Unique molecular identifiers of 12 random nucleotides labeled each cDNA. TCRdb re-analysed the 5' RACE reads in MiXCR, keeping a single row per CDR3 protein. The table has just over 1 million distinct CDR3 sequences, around 43% seen once; the top ten hold about 19%. Isolated PBMCs totaled at least 6.5 million in each sample. The V end lost 1 base, the J end lost 6 bases, and 7 bases lay between the germline ends. The V gene's germline CDR1 is SGHTA and CDR2 FQGNSA. The CDR3 has 13 residues. The data stem from a study of blood T cells in healthy people across ages.

This chain connects TRBV7-2 to TRBJ1-5; D gene unclear. The TCR comes from an older woman in good health. The sample comprised blood. The CDR3 DNA follows: TGTGCCAGCAGCTTAGATCTAGGTCAGCCCCAGCATTTT. This gives the protein CASSLDLGQPQHF.